The T cell receptor beta chain under discussion was sequenced for a study of T cell responses to AZD1222 COVID-19 vaccine. V gave up 4 bases and J gave up 2 bases, with 11 bases separating them. The germline V gene encodes CDR1 LNHDA and CDR2 SQIVND (reference sequence). The CDR3 contains 15 residues. Clones were sequenced by immunoSEQ multiplex PCR, and TCRdb holds only the in-frame ones, with some missing. Of roughly 100,000 clones listed, about 87% are singletons. Study-level findings and limits: Among the donors, most were white British and more were female, and clonal diversity was possibly underestimated. Along spike, vaccine-associated CD4 TCRs were found throughout, with dominance at 160-218 and 743-854. None of the repertoires were sampled until the peak T cell response had passed.

Concerning this clone itself: What it recognizes is unknown.

The genes are TRBV19 and TRBJ1-4; D call uncertain. Sequencing used peripheral blood, obtained on day 0 of AZD1222 vaccination. The receptor comes from an adult in good health. Here the CDR3 reads CASSNGRATNEKLFF. The CDR3 coding sequence is TGTGCCAGTAGTAACGGGAGAGCGACTAATGAAAAACTGTTTTTT.